This TCR beta chain was sequenced during a study of tumor-infiltrating lymphocytes in primary liver carcinoma. Whole-study context: Primary liver carcinoma in the patients was surgically resected. Notes on the study in general: The study found tumor-adjacent and tumor-blood pairs overlapped less than tumor region pairs. There was no comparison of CD4+ and CD8+ repertoires, as samples were bulk unsorted.

Germline DNA was also extracted, while the blood RNA originated from unsorted whole blood. This clonotype was counted once. Antigen specificity is unknown. Constant-region priming of around 500 ng total RNA yielded TCR beta cDNA. Modified slightly, ARM-PCR produced TCR beta libraries over three nested multiplex PCR rounds. A C-beta reverse primer was combined with TRBV1-TRBV30 forward primers in the first two PCR rounds, and each round had approximately 9 cycles. MiXCR was run by TCRdb on the multiplex PCR reads, yielding one entry per CDR3 protein. Of approximately 340,000 distinct CDR3 sequences in the sample, 65% are singletons; the top ten hold 5% to 6.5%. This CDR3 spans 15 amino acids. After removal of 4 bases from V and 4 bases from J, the junction contained 7 bases not matched to a gene. CDR1 and CDR2 (germline): LNHDA, SQIVND (reference sequence).

The chain uses TRBV19 and TRBJ1-2; TRBD1 matches 9 bases. The sequence was obtained from a man aged 40-50 years with primary liver carcinoma and hepatitis B virus infection. Sample: peripheral blood. CDR3 in amino acids: CASSTFGQGTYGYTF. CDR3 nucleotides: TGTGCCAGTAGTACCTTCGGACAGGGGACCTATGGCTACACCTTC.